Following are 17 T cell receptor beta chains from one sample sequenced in a study of blood T cell repertoires in COVID-19. Generated by immunoSEQ multiplex PCR, the TCRdb table keeps only in-frame clones and is missing some. The top ten hold 11% of the sample, which has 150,000 to 200,000 clones, around 81% seen once. What was sequenced was peripheral blood. Receptor source: a man aged 55 to 70 with active or convalescent COVID-19.

The rearrangement uses TRBV7-9 and TRBJ2-1; the match to TRBD2 covers 15 bases. V shed 4 bases and J 10 bases; nucleotides not matched to a gene: 5. This CDR3 is built from 15 residues. CDR1 is SEHNR and CDR2 is FQNEAQ in the germline V gene (reference sequence). Here the CDR3 DNA reads TGTGCCAGCAGCTGGACTAGCGGGGGGGCCGAAGAGCAGTTCTTC. It codes for CASSWTSGGAEEQFF.

The V call is TRBV28, the J call TRBJ2-1; 13 positions match TRBD2. This CDR3 is 15 amino acids long. Germline V lookup: CDR1 MDHEN, CDR2 SYDVKM. Germline trimming cut 5 bases from V and 7 bases from J; bases unmatched to any gene: 5. The CDR3 loop reads CASSTRTSGGNEQFF. DNA of the CDR3: TGTGCCAGCAGTACCAGGACTAGCGGGGGAAATGAGCAGTTCTTC. Combining the CDR3 with reference TRBV28 and TRBJ2-1 gives the whole variable domain DVKVTQSSRYLVKRTGEKVFLECVQDMDHENMFWYRQDPGLGLRLIYFSYDVKMKEKGDIPEGYSVSREKKERFSLILESASTNQTSMYLCASSTRTSGGNEQFFGPGTRLTVL.

This clone was seen more than once but under ten times. The chain links TRBV27 to TRBJ1-6; D is perhaps TRBD1 (6 bases). The length of the CDR3 is 14 residues. Trimming pared 5 bases from V and 10 bases from J, leaving 15 bases between. Germline CDR1 MNHEY, CDR2 SMNVEV (reference sequence). For the CDR3, the DNA is TGTGCCAGCAGTCCCGAACAGGGTATATCACCCCTCCACTTT. Translating gives CASSPEQGISPLHF.

The V gene is TRBV6-5, the J gene TRBJ2-7, with 8 bases lining up with TRBD2. The germline CDR1 and CDR2 sequences are MNHEY and SVGAGI. This CDR3 comprises 15 residues. With 6 bases clipped from V and 4 bases from J, the junction kept 11 bases outside the gene matches. CDR3 nucleotide sequence: TGTGCCAGCAGGTTTGCGGGAGGCCCAATTTACGAGCAGTACTTC. Protein sequence: CASRFAGGPIYEQYF.

This clone was seen more than once but under ten times. The chain employs TRBV11-2 and TRBJ1-4; tentative D call: TRBD1 (6 bases). Germline assignment: CDR1 SGHAT and CDR2 FQNNGV. CDR3 size: 15 residues. V dropped 7 bases and J dropped 3 bases, with 15 bases sitting between them. The CDR3 coding sequence is TGTGCCAGCACCAGAGGGGGTTCGGCTAATGAAAAACTGTTTTTT. This translates into CASTRGGSANEKLFF.

V gene TRBV21-1 combines with J gene TRBJ2-7; the D call TRBD2 from the table was never checked on the DNA. TRBV21-1 is described as a pseudogene. There are 14 residues in the CDR3. In DNA form, the CDR3 reads TGTGCCAGCAGCCCACAAAGACTAGCGTGGGAGCAGTACTTC. It specifies CASSPQRLAWEQYF.

The J gene is TRBJ2-2, the V gene TRBV9; 8 bases agree with TRBD1. CDR3 length: 14 residues. CDR1 and CDR2 (germline): SGDLS, YYNGEE. V was clipped by 3 bases and J by 7 bases; unmatched bases: 5. Written as DNA, the CDR3 is TGTGCCAGCAGCGAGACAGGGGTGGGCGGGGAGCTGTTTTTT. Amino acid sequence: CASSETGVGGELFF.

The CDR3, as DNA: TGTGCCAGCAGCTTAAACAGGGACACCGGGGAGCTGTTTTTT. It yields the protein CASSLNRDTGELFF. This sequence joins TRBV7-9 and TRBJ2-2; D perhaps matches TRBD1 (6 bases). V dropped 2 bases and J dropped 3 bases, with 7 bases sitting between them. Per germline, CDR1 SEHNR and CDR2 FQNEAQ (reference sequence). This CDR3 contains 14 residues.

This CDR3 reads CASSLATALSEQFF. In nucleotides, the CDR3 is TGTGCCAGCAGCTTAGCCACAGCCTTGAGTGAGCAGTTCTTC. The chain combines TRBV7-2 with TRBJ2-1, with D hard to call. The CDR3 has 14 amino acids. In germline, CDR1 is SGHTA, CDR2 FQGNSA. V shed 0 bases and J shed 9 bases, with 12 bases lying between them.

V and J are TRBV12-3 or TRBV12-4 and TRBJ1-3; D is ambiguous. Trimming cost V 8 bases and J 5 bases, with 10 bases left between them. The CDR3 is 12 amino acids. CDR3 nucleotide sequence: TGTGCCAGCGGCAGGCCGAGAAACACCATATATTTT. Translation: CASGRPRNTIYF.

V is TRBV2 and J is TRBJ1-4, with 9 nucleotides matching TRBD1. The length of the CDR3 is 14 residues. CDR1 is SNHLY and CDR2 is FYNNEI in the germline V gene. After removal of 7 bases from V and 7 bases from J, the junction contained 7 bases not matched to a gene. CDR3 nucleotide sequence: TGTGCCAGCACCGACAGGGGGACAAGTGAAAAACTGTTTTTT. Its protein product is CASTDRGTSEKLFF. The full variable domain, completed using reference TRBV2 and TRBJ1-4, is EPEVTQTPSHQVTQMGQEVILRCVPISNHLYFYWYRQILGQKVEFLVSFYNNEISEKSEIFDDQFSVERPDGSNFTLKIRSTKLEDSAMYFCASTDRGTSEKLFFGSGTQLSVL.

This chain joins TRBV19 and TRBJ1-1; possible D gene TRBD1, 5 bases. CDR1 is LNHDA and CDR2 is SQIVND in the germline V gene (reference sequence). Trimming left V 6 bases short and J 0 bases short, with 8 bases between. This CDR3 has 13 residues. CDR3 loop: CASSAGLNTEAFF. In DNA, the CDR3 is TGTGCCAGTAGCGCGGGGCTGAACACTGAAGCTTTCTTT.

The V gene is TRBV11-2, the J gene TRBJ1-1; TRBD1 is a possible D gene (6 bases). V gave up 1 base and J gave up 4 bases, with 13 bases separating them. CDR1 and CDR2 from the germline V gene are SGHAT and FQNNGV. CDR3 length: 15 residues. CDR3 nucleotides: TGTGCCAGCAGCTTAGCCTCAGGGGTGCCCACTGAAGCTTTCTTT. The encoded protein is CASSLASGVPTEAFF.

This CDR3 reads CASQGSPNEKLFF. CDR3 bases: TGTGCCAGCCAGGGGTCCCCTAATGAAAAACTGTTTTTT. The chain employs TRBV6-5 and TRBJ1-4, with a weak D call TRBD1 (6 bases). CDR1 and CDR2 (germline): MNHEY, SVGAGI. CDR3 length: 13 amino acids. V lost 8 bases to trimming and J lost 3 bases, with 10 bases between them.

The CDR3 DNA reads as TGTGCCATCAGCCAGGGTGGCCGCACTGAAGCTTTCTTT. Translating gives CAISQGGRTEAFF. The J gene is TRBJ1-1, the V gene TRBV10-3; weak D call: TRBD1 (5 bases). The CDR3 is made up of 13 amino acids. Germline CDR1 reads ENHRY; CDR2 reads SYGVKD. Trimming shortened V by 6 bases and J by 4 bases, and 12 bases separated the two germline ends.

The J gene is TRBJ1-2, the V gene TRBV6-1; 9 bases match TRBD1. Unmatched junction bases numbered 18, after V lost 4 bases and J lost 3 bases. Germline V lookup: CDR1 MNHNS, CDR2 SASEGT. The CDR3 runs 19 residues. CDR3 DNA sequence: TGTGCCAGCAGTGCGTGGACAGGGGCAGTGGATTTCGTAGACTATGGCTACACCTTC. This encodes CASSAWTGAVDFVDYGYTF.

The chain has TRBV3-1 (or the pseudogene TRBV3-2) and TRBJ1-5; possible D gene TRBD1, 5 bases. With 1 base removed from V and 9 bases from J, the gap between germline ends came to 7 bases. Germline-derived CDR1 and CDR2 are LGHDT and YNNKEL (reference sequence). CDR3 length: 12 residues. CDR3 amino acids: CASSQGQGPQHF. In nucleotides, the CDR3 is TGTGCCAGCAGCCAAGGGCAGGGGCCCCAGCATTTT.